The next 9 T cell receptor beta chains were all read from a single sample in a study of shared clonotypes between healthy human individuals. Positive CCR7 selection of CD45RO-negative cells yielded the naive CD8 cells, and terminally differentiated effector memory CD45RA+ cells were excluded. The repertoire was sequenced with immunoSEQ multiplex PCR; TCRdb's copy has only in-frame clones and lacks some. This repertoire shows hundreds of thousands of clones, roughly 96% found once; its top ten account for about 0.11%. The sample comprised naive CD8+ T cells sorted from blood. These receptors came from a woman in her twenties or thirties in good health.

The chain uses TRBV5-4 and TRBJ2-7, with TRBD2 matching over 14 bases. CDR1 SGHNT and CDR2 YYREEE come from the germline V gene (reference sequence). The CDR3 is 14 residues long. After removal of 4 bases from V and 6 bases from J, the junction contained 3 bases not matched to a gene. CDR3 bases: TGTGCCAGCAGCCCGGGACTAGCGGGAGCCGAGCAGTACTTC. Its protein is CASSPGLAGAEQYF. The full variable domain, with the rest looked up from reference TRBV5-4 and TRBJ2-7, is ETGVTQSPTHLIKTRGQQVTLRCSSQSGHNTVSWYQQALGQGPQFIFQYYREEENGRGNFPPRFSGLQFPNYSSELNVNALELDDSALYLCASSPGLAGAEQYFGPGTRLTVT.

This chain connects TRBV28 to TRBJ2-7; 9 nucleotides agree with TRBD1. The V and J ends lost 2 bases and 3 bases, in that order; junction bases with no gene match: 11. This CDR3 has 17 residues. Per germline, CDR1 MDHEN and CDR2 SYDVKM. CDR3 DNA sequence: TGTGCCAGCAGTTTAACTAGACAGGGGGTACCAATCTACGAGCAGTACTTC. Translation: CASSLTRQGVPIYEQYF. Full variable domain (outside the CDR3, taken from reference TRBV28 and TRBJ2-7): DVKVTQSSRYLVKRTGEKVFLECVQDMDHENMFWYRQDPGLGLRLIYFSYDVKMKEKGDIPEGYSVSREKKERFSLILESASTNQTSMYLCASSLTRQGVPIYEQYFGPGTRLTVT.

The chain recombines TRBV4-2 with TRBJ2-7; D unclear. In germline, CDR1 is LGHNA, CDR2 YNFKEQ. With 4 bases removed from V and 0 bases from J, the gap between germline ends came to 7 bases. This CDR3 contains 13 residues. CDR3 residues: CASSPWSSYEQYF. Written as DNA, the CDR3 is TGTGCCAGCAGCCCCTGGAGCTCCTACGAGCAGTACTTC.

The chain uses TRBV7-6 and TRBJ2-2; D call uncertain. Germline V CDR1 and CDR2: SGHVS, FNYEAQ. The CDR3 loop spans 13 amino acids. V was pared by 5 bases and J by 5 bases, with 9 bases between. The CDR3: CASSPDLTGELFF. The CDR3 coding sequence is TGTGCCAGCAGCCCCGACTTGACCGGGGAGCTGTTTTTT.

The V call is TRBV27, the J call TRBJ1-1; D uncertain. Looked up from germline, CDR1 is MNHEY and CDR2 is SMNVEV (reference sequence). The length of the CDR3 is 14 residues. V dropped 6 bases and J dropped 6 bases, with 17 bases sitting between them. The CDR3 nucleotides are TGTGCCAGCAGCTACAAGGGAAAGTTGCCTGAAGCTTTCTTT. The encoded protein is CASSYKGKLPEAFF.

The gene calls are TRBV28 and TRBJ1-2; no definite D call. Germline CDR1 is MDHEN and CDR2 is SYDVKM. CDR3 length equals 15 residues. Between the trimmed V and J ends, which lost 6 bases and 3 bases, there was a span of 17 bases. CDR3 nucleotide sequence: TGTGCCAGCAGCAGTCTCCATGTTCTCTACTATGGCTACACCTTC. Its translation is CASSSLHVLYYGYTF.

The gene calls are TRBV6-5 and TRBJ1-1, with 10 bases fitting TRBD1. Germline values: CDR1 MNHEY, CDR2 SVGAGI. Losses at the gene ends were 6 bases for V and 5 bases for J; bases not matched to a gene: 6. There are 14 residues in the CDR3. This chain's CDR3 is CASRSGTGVTEAFF. The CDR3 DNA is TGTGCCAGCAGAAGCGGGACAGGGGTTACTGAAGCTTTCTTT.

The chain combines TRBV5-4 with TRBJ2-3; 7 bases are a match to TRBD1. V was pared by 6 bases and J by 0 bases, with 7 bases of the junction left unmatched. The V gene's germline CDR1 is SGHNT and CDR2 YYREEE (reference sequence). CDR3 length: 15 amino acids. CDR3 bases: TGTGCCAGCACTCCAACAGGGGCCAGCACAGATACGCAGTATTTT. Encoded protein: CASTPTGASTDTQYF.

V usage is TRBV11-1 and J usage is TRBJ1-5; D is unclear. Germline V gene sequence: CDR1 SGHAT, CDR2 FQDESV (reference sequence). Trimming shortened V by 1 base and J by 7 bases, and 8 bases separated the two germline ends. This CDR3 has 13 amino acids. The CDR3 loop is CASSLGPGQPQHF. The CDR3 nucleotides read TGTGCCAGCAGCTTAGGCCCGGGCCAGCCCCAGCATTTT.